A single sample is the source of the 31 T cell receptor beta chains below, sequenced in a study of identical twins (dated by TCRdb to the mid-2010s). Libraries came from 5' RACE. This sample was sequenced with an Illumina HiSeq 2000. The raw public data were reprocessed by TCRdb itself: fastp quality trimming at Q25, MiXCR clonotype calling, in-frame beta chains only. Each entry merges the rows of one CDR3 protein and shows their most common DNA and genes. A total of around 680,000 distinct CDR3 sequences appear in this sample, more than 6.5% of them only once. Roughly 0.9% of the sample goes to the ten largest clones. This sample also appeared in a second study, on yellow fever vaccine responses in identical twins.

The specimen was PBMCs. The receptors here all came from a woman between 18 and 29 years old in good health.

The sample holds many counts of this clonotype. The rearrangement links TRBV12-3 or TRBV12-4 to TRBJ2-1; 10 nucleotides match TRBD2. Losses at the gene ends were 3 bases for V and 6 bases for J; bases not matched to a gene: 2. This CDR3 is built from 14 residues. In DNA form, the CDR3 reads TGTGCCAGCAGTTTTACTAGCGGGGTCAATGAGCAGTTCTTC. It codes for CASSFTSGVNEQFF.

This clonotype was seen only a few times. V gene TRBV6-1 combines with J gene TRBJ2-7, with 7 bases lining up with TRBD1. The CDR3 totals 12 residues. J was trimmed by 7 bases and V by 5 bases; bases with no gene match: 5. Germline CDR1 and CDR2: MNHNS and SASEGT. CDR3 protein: CASSPRGWEQYF. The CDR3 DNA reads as TGTGCCAGCAGTCCCAGGGGGTGGGAGCAGTACTTC.

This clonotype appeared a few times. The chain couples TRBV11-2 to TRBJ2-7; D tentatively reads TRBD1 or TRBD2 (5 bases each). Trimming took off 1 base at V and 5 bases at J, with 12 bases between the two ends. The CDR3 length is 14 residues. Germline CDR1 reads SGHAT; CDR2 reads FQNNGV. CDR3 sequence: CASSLGRGVDEQYF. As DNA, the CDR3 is TGTGCCAGCAGCTTAGGACGAGGGGTGGACGAGCAGTACTTC.

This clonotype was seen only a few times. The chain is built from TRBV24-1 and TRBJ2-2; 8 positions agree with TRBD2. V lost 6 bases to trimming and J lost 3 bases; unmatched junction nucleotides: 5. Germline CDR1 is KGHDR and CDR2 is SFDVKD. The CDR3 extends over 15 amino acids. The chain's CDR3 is CATSSGTSDTGELFF. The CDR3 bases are TGTGCCACCAGTTCTGGGACTAGTGACACCGGGGAGCTGTTTTTT.

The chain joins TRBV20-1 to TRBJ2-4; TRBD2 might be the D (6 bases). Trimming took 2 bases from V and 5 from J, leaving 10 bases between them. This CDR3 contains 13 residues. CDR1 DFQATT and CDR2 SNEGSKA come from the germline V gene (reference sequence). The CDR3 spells CSARIPGENIQYF. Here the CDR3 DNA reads TGCAGTGCTAGAATACCGGGAGAAAACATTCAGTACTTC.

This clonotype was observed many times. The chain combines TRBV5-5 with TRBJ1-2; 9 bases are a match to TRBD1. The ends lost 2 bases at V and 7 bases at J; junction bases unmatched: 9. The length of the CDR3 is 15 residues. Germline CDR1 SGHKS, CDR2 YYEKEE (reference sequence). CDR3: CASSFYGQGNPGYTF. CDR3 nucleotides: TGTGCCAGCAGCTTCTACGGACAGGGGAATCCTGGCTACACCTTC.

The CDR3 here is CASSLGLANGELFF. The CDR3 region has the DNA TGTGCCAGCAGTCTCGGACTAGCGAACGGGGAGCTGTTTTTT. The rearrangement joins TRBV28 to TRBJ2-2; 9 bases line up with TRBD2. CDR1 and CDR2 (germline): MDHEN, SYDVKM. The junction had 5 bases not matched to a gene; V was cut back by 5 bases and J by 7 bases. The length of the CDR3 is 14 residues. Full variable domain (remainder filled in from reference TRBV28 and TRBJ2-2): DVKVTQSSRYLVKRTGEKVFLECVQDMDHENMFWYRQDPGLGLRLIYFSYDVKMKEKGDIPEGYSVSREKKERFSLILESASTNQTSMYLCASSLGLANGELFFGEGSRLTVL.

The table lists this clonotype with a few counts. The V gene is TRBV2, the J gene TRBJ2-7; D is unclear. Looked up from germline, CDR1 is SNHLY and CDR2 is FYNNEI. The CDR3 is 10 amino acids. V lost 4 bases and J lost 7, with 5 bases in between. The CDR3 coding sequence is TGTGCCAGCAGTGGCCGGGAGCAGTACTTC. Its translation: CASSGREQYF.

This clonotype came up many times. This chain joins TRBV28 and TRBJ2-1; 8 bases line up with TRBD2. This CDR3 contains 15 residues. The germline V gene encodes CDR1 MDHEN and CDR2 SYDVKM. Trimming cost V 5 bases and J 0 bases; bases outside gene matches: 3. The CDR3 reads CASSGSGSSYNEQFF. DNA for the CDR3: TGTGCCAGCAGTGGCAGCGGGAGCTCCTACAATGAGCAGTTCTTC. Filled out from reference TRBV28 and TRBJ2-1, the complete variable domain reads DVKVTQSSRYLVKRTGEKVFLECVQDMDHENMFWYRQDPGLGLRLIYFSYDVKMKEKGDIPEGYSVSREKKERFSLILESASTNQTSMYLCASSGSGSSYNEQFFGPGTRLTVL.

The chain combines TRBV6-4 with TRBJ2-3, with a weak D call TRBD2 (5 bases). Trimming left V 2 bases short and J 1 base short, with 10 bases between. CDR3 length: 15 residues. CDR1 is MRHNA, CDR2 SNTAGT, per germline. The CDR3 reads CASSDGMRGTDTQYF. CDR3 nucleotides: TGTGCCAGCAGTGACGGGATGAGGGGCACAGATACGCAGTATTTT.

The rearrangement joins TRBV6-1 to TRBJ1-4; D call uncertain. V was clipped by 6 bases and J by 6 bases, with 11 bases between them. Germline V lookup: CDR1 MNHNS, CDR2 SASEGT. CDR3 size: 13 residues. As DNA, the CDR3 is TGTGCCAGCAGATCGGAACAGCATGAAAAACTGTTTTTT. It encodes CASRSEQHEKLFF.

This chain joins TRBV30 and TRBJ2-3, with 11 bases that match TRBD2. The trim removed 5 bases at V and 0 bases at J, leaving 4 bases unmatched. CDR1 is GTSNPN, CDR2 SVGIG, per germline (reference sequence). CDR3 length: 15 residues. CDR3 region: CAWELAGGSTDTQYF. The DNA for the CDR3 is TGTGCCTGGGAGCTAGCGGGGGGAAGCACAGATACGCAGTATTTT.

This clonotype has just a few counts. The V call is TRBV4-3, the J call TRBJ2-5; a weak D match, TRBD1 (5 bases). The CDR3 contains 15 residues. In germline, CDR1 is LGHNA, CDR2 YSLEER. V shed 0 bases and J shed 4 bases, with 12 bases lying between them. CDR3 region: CASSQDRGFGETQYF. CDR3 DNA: TGCGCCAGCAGCCAAGATAGGGGCTTTGGAGAGACCCAGTACTTC.

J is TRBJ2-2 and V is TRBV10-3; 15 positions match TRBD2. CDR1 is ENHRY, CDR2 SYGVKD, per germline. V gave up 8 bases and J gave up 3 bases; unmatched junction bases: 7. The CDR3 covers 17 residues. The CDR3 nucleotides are TGTGCCATCGGGGGGACTAGCGGGAGGCGGGACACCGGGGAGCTGTTTTTT. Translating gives CAIGGTSGRRDTGELFF.

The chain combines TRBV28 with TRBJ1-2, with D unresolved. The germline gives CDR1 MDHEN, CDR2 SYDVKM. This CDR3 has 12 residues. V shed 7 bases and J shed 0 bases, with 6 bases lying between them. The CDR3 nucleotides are TGTGCCAGCACCACAACTAACTATGGCTACACCTTC. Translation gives CASTTTNYGYTF.

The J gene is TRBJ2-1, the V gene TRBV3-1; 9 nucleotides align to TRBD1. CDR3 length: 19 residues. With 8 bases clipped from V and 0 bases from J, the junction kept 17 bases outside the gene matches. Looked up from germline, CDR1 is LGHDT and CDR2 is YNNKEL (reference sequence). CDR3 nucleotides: TGTGCCAGCTGCTTCGGGACAGGGCGTTTCAGCGACTCCTACAATGAGCAGTTCTTC. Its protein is CASCFGTGRFSDSYNEQFF.

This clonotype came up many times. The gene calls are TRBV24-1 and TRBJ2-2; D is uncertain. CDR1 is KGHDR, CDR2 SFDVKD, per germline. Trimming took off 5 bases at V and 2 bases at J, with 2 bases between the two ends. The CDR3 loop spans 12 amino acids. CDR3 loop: CATSGNTGELFF. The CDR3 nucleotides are TGTGCCACCAGTGGCAACACCGGGGAGCTGTTTTTT.

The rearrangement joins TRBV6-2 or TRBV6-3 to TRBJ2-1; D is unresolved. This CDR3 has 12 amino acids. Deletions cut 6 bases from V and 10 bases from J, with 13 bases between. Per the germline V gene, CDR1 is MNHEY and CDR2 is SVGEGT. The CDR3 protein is CASSRTPGEQFF. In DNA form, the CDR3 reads TGTGCCAGCAGCCGCACCCCGGGCGAGCAGTTCTTC.

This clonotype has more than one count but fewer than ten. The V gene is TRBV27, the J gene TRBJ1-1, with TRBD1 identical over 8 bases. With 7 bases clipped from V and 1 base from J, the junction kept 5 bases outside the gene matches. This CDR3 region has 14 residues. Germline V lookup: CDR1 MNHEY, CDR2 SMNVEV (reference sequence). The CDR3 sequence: CASKVDRGNTEAFF. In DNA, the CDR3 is TGTGCCAGCAAGGTCGACAGGGGGAACACTGAAGCTTTCTTT.

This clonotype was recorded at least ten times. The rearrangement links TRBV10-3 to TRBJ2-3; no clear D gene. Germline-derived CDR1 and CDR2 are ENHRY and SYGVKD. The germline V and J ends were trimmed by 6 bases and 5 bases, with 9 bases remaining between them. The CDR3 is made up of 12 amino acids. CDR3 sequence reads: CAISPSGDTQYF. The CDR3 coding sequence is TGTGCCATCAGCCCCAGTGGAGATACGCAGTATTTT.

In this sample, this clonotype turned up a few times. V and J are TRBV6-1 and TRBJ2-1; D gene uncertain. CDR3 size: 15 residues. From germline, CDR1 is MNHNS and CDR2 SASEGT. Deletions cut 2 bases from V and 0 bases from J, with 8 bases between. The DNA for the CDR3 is TGTGCCAGCAGTGAAAATCTAGGCTCCTACAATGAGCAGTTCTTC. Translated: CASSENLGSYNEQFF.

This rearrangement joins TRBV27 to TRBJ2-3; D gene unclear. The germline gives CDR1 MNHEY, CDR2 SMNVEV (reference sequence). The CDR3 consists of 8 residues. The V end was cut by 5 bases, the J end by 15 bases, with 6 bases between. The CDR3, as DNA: TGTGCCAGCAGTCCCCCATATTTT. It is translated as CASSPPYF.

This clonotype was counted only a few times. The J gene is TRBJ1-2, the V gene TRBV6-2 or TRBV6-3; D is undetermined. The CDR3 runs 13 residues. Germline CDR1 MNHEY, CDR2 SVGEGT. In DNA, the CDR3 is TGTGCTTCCGCCGGTCGGACGAACTATGGCTACACCTTC. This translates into CASAGRTNYGYTF.

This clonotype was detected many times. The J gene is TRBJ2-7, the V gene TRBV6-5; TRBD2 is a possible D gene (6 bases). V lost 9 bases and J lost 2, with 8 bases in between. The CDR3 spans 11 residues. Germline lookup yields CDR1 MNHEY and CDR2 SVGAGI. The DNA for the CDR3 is TGTGCCAGTGGCGGGACCTACGAGCAGTACTTC. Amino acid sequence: CASGGTYEQYF.

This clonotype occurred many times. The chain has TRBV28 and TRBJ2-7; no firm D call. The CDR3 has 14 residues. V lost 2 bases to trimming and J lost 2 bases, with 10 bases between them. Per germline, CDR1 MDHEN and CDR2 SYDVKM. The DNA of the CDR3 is TGTGCCAGCAGTTTACCCATGGTACCCTACGAGCAGTACTTC. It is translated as CASSLPMVPYEQYF.

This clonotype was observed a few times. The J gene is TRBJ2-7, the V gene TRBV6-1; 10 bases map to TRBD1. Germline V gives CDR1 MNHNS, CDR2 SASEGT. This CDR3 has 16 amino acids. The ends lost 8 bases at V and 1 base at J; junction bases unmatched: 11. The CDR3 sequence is CASGGTGTGDSYEQYF. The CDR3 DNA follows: TGTGCCAGCGGGGGGACCGGGACAGGGGATTCCTACGAGCAGTACTTC.

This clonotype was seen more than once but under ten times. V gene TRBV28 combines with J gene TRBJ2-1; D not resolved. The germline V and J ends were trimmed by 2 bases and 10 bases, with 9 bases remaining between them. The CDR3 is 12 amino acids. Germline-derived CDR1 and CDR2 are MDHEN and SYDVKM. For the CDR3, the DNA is TGTGCCAGCAGTTTAAAGTTTTGGGAGCAGTTCTTC. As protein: CASSLKFWEQFF.

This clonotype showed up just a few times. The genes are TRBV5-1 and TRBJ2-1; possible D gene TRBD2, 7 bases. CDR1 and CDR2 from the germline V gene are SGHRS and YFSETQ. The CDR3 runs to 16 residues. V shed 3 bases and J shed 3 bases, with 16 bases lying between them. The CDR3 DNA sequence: TGCGCCAGCAGCTGGGGGGGGCAGGGGCTCTACAATGAGCAGTTCTTC. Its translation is CASSWGGQGLYNEQFF.

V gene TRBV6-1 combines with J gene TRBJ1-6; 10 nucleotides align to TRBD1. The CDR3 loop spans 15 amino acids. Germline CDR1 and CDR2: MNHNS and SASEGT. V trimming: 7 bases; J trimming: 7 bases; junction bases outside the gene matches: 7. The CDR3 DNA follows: TGTGCCAGCAAGGGAGAGGGACAGGGGAATTCACCCCTCCACTTT. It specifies CASKGEGQGNSPLHF.

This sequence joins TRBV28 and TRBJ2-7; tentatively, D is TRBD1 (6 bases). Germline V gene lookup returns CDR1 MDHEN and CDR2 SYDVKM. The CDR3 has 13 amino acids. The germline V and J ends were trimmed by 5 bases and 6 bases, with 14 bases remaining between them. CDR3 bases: TGTGCCAGCAGTCTACTACAGGGATTCGAGCAGTACTTC. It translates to CASSLLQGFEQYF.

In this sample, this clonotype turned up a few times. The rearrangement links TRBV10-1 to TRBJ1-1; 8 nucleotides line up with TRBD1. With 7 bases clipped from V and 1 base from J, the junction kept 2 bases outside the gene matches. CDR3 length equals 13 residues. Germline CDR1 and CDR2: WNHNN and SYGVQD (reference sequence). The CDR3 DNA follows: TGCGCCAGCATGGGACAGGAGAACACTGAAGCTTTCTTT. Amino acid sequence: CASMGQENTEAFF.